This entry is about one T cell receptor (beta chain). The antigen it binds to is not known. Base qualities are not at hand, and no much larger clone is one base apart. Reading the germline V gene (reference sequence) gives CDR1 GTSNPN and CDR2 SVGIG. The trim is 1 base for V and 7 bases for J, with a gap of 5 bases between the germline ends. The CDR3 goes from the cysteine to the phenylalanine over 12 residues. Only the CDR3 DNA stays, 36 bases, in frame from base 1. The data belong to a study of control samples from healthy donors and cancer patients (dated by TCRdb to 2018 to 2020). Libraries were made using the immunoSEQ multiplex PCR assay. The source is immuneACCESS, and TCRdb retained only in-frame sequences with V and J called. Part of the clones is not carried over; for the studies checked, unresolved V genes explain less than half of this, and the remainder is unexplained. A total of tens of thousands of clones appear in this sample, about 89% of them only once. Less than 10% of the sample rests with the top ten.

Sequencing used PBMCs. The chain joins TRBV30 to TRBJ1-6, with the identity of the D gene unclear. The sequence derives from a woman between 50 and 59 years old with colorectal cancer. The CDR3 protein: CAWSGQNSPLHF. The base sequence is TGTGCCTGGAGTGGGCAAAATTCACCCCTCCACTTT.